Each of the 14 T cell receptor beta chains below was sequenced from the same sample in a study of OX40 agonist ivuxolimab in advanced cancers. Profiling relied on immunoSEQ multiplex PCR, and the TCRdb table lists in-frame clones only, not all of them. The sample shows around 58,000 clones, more than 85% of them seen only once. The sequencing here drew on CD4+ or CD8+ T cells sorted from blood, taken in a trial of the OX40 agonist ivuxolimab. These receptors were taken from an adult with an advanced solid tumor such as melanoma, head and neck, liver or kidney cancer.

The chain carries TRBV23-1 and TRBJ2-1, with 9 nucleotides matching TRBD1. TRBV23-1 is an open reading frame whose function is uncertain. V shed 5 bases, J shed 4 bases, and the junction held 18 bases outside the gene matches. There are 19 residues in the CDR3. The chain's CDR3 is CASSTGGLPGLVLYNEQFF. CDR3 nucleotide sequence: TGCGCCAGCAGTACAGGGGGCTTACCGGGGCTGGTATTATACAATGAGCAGTTCTTC.

In this sample, this clone turned up once. J is TRBJ2-7 and V is TRBV27, with D tentatively TRBD1 (6 bases). Germline V gene sequence: CDR1 MNHEY, CDR2 SMNVEV (reference sequence). The CDR3 covers 15 residues. V was trimmed by 2 bases and J by 2 bases, leaving 13 bases between them. CDR3 sequence (DNA): TGTGCCAGCAGTTTAAGGGGACAACCCCCCTACGAGCAGTACTTC. Amino acid sequence: CASSLRGQPPYEQYF.

This clone came up once. The rearrangement joins TRBV10-3 to TRBJ2-1; D perhaps matches TRBD2 (6 bases). The CDR3 length is 15 residues. The V end was cut by 0 bases, the J end by 9 bases, with 15 bases between. The germline gives CDR1 ENHRY, CDR2 SYGVKD. The CDR3 DNA follows: TGTGCCATCAGTGAGTCAACCTTCGGGGGAGCTGAGCAGTTCTTC. This gives the protein CAISESTFGGAEQFF.

CDR3 in amino acids: CASSQTPRGRSKETQYF. In nucleotides, the CDR3 is TGCGCCAGCAGCCAAACCCCCCGGGGAAGGTCCAAAGAGACCCAGTACTTC. The V and J genes are TRBV4-1 and TRBJ2-5; maybe TRBD2 (5 bases). This CDR3 region has 17 residues. Germline V CDR1 and CDR2: MGHRA, YSYEKL. Trimming stripped 2 bases from V and 3 bases from J, with 19 bases between.

The rearrangement joins TRBV7-3 to TRBJ2-6; D gene unclear. The germline CDR1 and CDR2 sequences are SGHTA and FQGTGA. This CDR3 comprises 12 residues. V gave up 4 bases and J gave up 8 bases, with 6 bases separating them. This CDR3 reads CASSSPPNVLTF. DNA for the CDR3: TGTGCCAGCAGCTCGCCGCCCAACGTCCTGACTTTC.

This chain connects TRBV27 to TRBJ2-7; no firm D call. Germline CDR1 reads MNHEY; CDR2 reads SMNVEV (reference sequence). V was cut by 0 bases and J by 6 bases, with 12 bases left in between. This CDR3 region has 14 residues. DNA of the CDR3: TGTGCCAGCAGTTTATCCCTACGGACCTCCGAGCAGTACTTC. Residues: CASSLSLRTSEQYF.

The chain is built from TRBV19 and TRBJ2-7; 7 nucleotides line up with TRBD2. This CDR3 spans 14 amino acids. Germline values: CDR1 LNHDA, CDR2 SQIVND (reference sequence). V trimming: 4 bases; J trimming: 6 bases; junction bases outside the gene matches: 9. For the CDR3, the DNA is TGTGCCAGTAGTACGTCTGGCGGGAGCTTCGAGCAGTACTTC. Translating gives CASSTSGGSFEQYF.

V gene TRBV18 combines with J gene TRBJ1-5; D remains unclear. The CDR3 covers 15 residues. Trimming removed 4 bases from V and 4 bases from J, with 14 bases in between. Germline V gives CDR1 KGHSH, CDR2 LQKENI. CDR3 nucleotide sequence: TGTGCCAGCTCACTCGGGTCCCTGGGTAATCAGCCCCAGCATTTT. It yields the protein CASSLGSLGNQPQHF.

The chain uses TRBV5-1 and TRBJ1-1; perhaps TRBD1 as D (5 bases). Germline loops: CDR1 SGHRS, CDR2 YFSETQ. V dropped 2 bases and J dropped 4 bases, with 15 bases sitting between them. The CDR3 has 15 residues. The CDR3 reads CASSFTGRGATEAFF. CDR3 in DNA: TGCGCCAGCAGCTTCACGGGACGAGGAGCCACTGAAGCTTTCTTT.

This clone has a single count. The CDR3 protein is CASSFGVASYEQYF. The CDR3 DNA follows: TGTGCCAGCAGCTTTGGAGTCGCCTCCTACGAGCAGTACTTC. The chain is built from TRBV5-4 and TRBJ2-7; no firm D call. Germline CDR1 is SGHNT and CDR2 is YYREEE (reference sequence). Trimming removed 2 bases from V and 0 bases from J, with 9 bases in between. The CDR3 has 14 amino acids.

This clone came up a few times. The chain joins TRBV7-2 to TRBJ2-3, with 12 nucleotides matching TRBD2. The CDR3 covers 17 residues. From germline, CDR1 is SGHTA and CDR2 FQGNSA. V lost 0 bases to trimming and J lost 5 bases; unmatched junction nucleotides: 6. This chain's CDR3 is CASSLASLAGGLDTQYF. For the CDR3, the DNA is TGTGCCAGCAGCTTAGCGTCGCTAGCGGGAGGGCTAGATACGCAGTATTTT.

The chain has TRBV5-1 and TRBJ2-2; D unclear. CDR3 length: 15 residues. V was shortened by 4 bases and J by 1 base, with 11 bases between the two germline ends. Looked up from germline, CDR1 is SGHRS and CDR2 is YFSETQ. CDR3 protein: CASSTDGVNTGELFF. The CDR3 coding sequence is TGCGCCAGCAGCACGGACGGTGTGAACACCGGGGAGCTGTTTTTT.

The chain links TRBV5-4 to TRBJ2-3; 9 nucleotides agree with TRBD1. J lost 5 bases, V lost 3 bases, and 10 bases had no gene match. The CDR3 loop spans 16 amino acids. Germline CDR1 is SGHNT and CDR2 is YYREEE (reference sequence). The CDR3 nucleotides read TGTGCCAGCAGCTCCCCGGGACAGGGAGTTTTAGATACGCAGTATTTT. Protein sequence: CASSSPGQGVLDTQYF.

The chain is built from TRBV29-1 and TRBJ1-4; D uncertain. V was clipped by 7 bases and J by 7 bases, with 13 bases between them. Germline lookup yields CDR1 SQVTM and CDR2 ANQGSEA. The CDR3 is 12 amino acids. The CDR3 DNA sequence: TGCAGCGCCGGGGTCTTGGGTGAAAAACTGTTTTTT. This codes for CSAGVLGEKLFF.